The following is a TCR beta chain sequence with its context. The data belong to a study of OX40 agonist ivuxolimab in advanced cancers. Study background: Past anti-PD-1, anti-PD-L1 or anti-CTLA-4 therapy was accepted, and 40% to 45% had received some.

Clones were sequenced by immunoSEQ multiplex PCR, and TCRdb holds only the in-frame ones, with some missing. The table includes about 77,000 clones, around 88% detected once. V lost 2 bases to trimming and J lost 6 bases, with 13 bases between them. Germline CDR1 and CDR2: SGHRS and YFSETQ. The CDR3 has 14 amino acids. The receptor comes from an adult with an advanced solid tumor such as melanoma, head and neck, liver or kidney cancer. The sample in question was CD4+ or CD8+ T cells sorted from blood, obtained in a trial of the OX40 agonist ivuxolimab. The chain is built from TRBV5-1 and TRBJ2-3, with D possibly TRBD1 on 5 matching bases. CDR3 in DNA: TGCGCCAGCAGCTTAACAGGTCGATACGATACGCAGTATTTT. Amino acid sequence: CASSLTGRYDTQYF.